The 27 T cell receptor beta chains given below trace back to one sample, sequenced in a study of tumor and adjacent non-tumor tissue in lung cancer. A modified ARM-PCR protocol with three rounds of nested PCR amplified TCRbeta. TCRdb ran MiXCR on the multiplex PCR reads and lists one entry per CDR3 protein. The data show 200,000 to 250,000 distinct CDR3 sequences, 71% seen once. The template was RNA from unsorted bulk tissue. The material sequenced was lung tumor tissue. These receptors originate from a man between 60 and 70 years old with non-small cell lung cancer.

This clonotype was detected only once. Lacking the conserved final phenylalanine or tryptophan, this CDR3 likely reflects a read error. The chain couples TRBV11-2 to TRBJ1-1; no clear D. Germline CDR1 reads SGHAT; CDR2 reads FQNNGV. Trimming removed 0 bases from V and 6 bases from J, with 14 bases in between. The CDR3 extends over 15 amino acids. The CDR3 reads CASSLERVFVPEAFS. CDR3 bases: TGTGCCAGCAGCTTAGAAAGGGTGTTTGTACCTGAAGCTTTCTCT.

As regards this clonotype: One base away lies a much larger clone, so this may be a sequencing read error. V is TRBV20-1 and J is TRBJ1-1; D not certain. This CDR3 spans 15 amino acids. CDR1 is DFQATT and CDR2 is SNEGSKA in the germline V gene (reference sequence). The CDR3 spells CNARILDGMNTEAFF. The CDR3 coding sequence is TGCAATGCTAGGATTTTAGACGGCATGAACACTGAAGCTTTCTTT.

Notes on this clonotype: A much larger clone differs from this one at a single base, so this may be a read error. The J gene is TRBJ1-5, the V gene TRBV20-1; D not certain. This CDR3 contains 15 residues. The germline V gene has CDR1 DFQATT and CDR2 SNEGSKA (reference sequence). V lost 5 bases to trimming and J lost 2 bases, with 16 bases between them. The CDR3 is CSAFPSDRGNQPQHF. CDR3 coding DNA: TGCAGTGCTTTTCCCAGCGACCGGGGCAATCAGCCCCAGCATTTT.

Of note for this clonotype: The junction differs from germline at one of its ends, possibly a read error. The rearrangement joins TRBV11-2 to TRBJ1-6; D gene ambiguous. CDR3 length equals 15 residues. Germline V gene data show CDR1 as SGHAT and CDR2 as FQNNGV. In nucleotides, the CDR3 is TGTGCCAGCAGCTTAGACGGAAGATATAATTCACCCCTCCGCTTT. Amino acids: CASSLDGRYNSPLRF.

The chain carries TRBV11-2 and TRBJ1-1; D is possibly TRBD1 (5 bases). CDR1 and CDR2 from the germline V gene are SGHAT and FQNNGV. This CDR3 contains 13 residues. V dropped 3 bases and J dropped 11 bases, with 16 bases sitting between them. CDR3 DNA sequence: TGTGCCAGCAGCTTGCACGTCAGGGATTTCGCTTTCTTT. Its protein is CASSLHVRDFAFF.

The gene calls are TRBV7-2 and TRBJ2-7; TRBD1 matches 8 bases. The junction had 4 bases not matched to a gene; V was cut back by 2 bases and J by 7 bases. The CDR3 is made up of 13 amino acids. The germline gives CDR1 SGHTA, CDR2 FQGNSA. The DNA for the CDR3 is TGTGCCAGCAGCTTAACCAGGGGGCGGGAGCAGTACTTC. Encoded protein: CASSLTRGREQYF. The entire variable domain, with the rest obtained from reference TRBV7-2 and TRBJ2-7, is as follows: GAGVSQSPSNKVTEKGKDVELRCDPISGHTALYWYRQSLGQGLEFLIYFQGNSAPDKSGLPSDRFSAERTGGSVSTLTIQRTQQEDSAVYLCASSLTRGREQYFGPGTRLTVT.

The rearrangement joins TRBV20-1 to TRBJ2-3; 7 bases agree with TRBD2. This CDR3 has 16 amino acids. The J segment lost 0 bases and the V segment lost 2 bases, leaving 8 bases of the junction unmatched. The germline CDR1 and CDR2 sequences are DFQATT and SNEGSKA (reference sequence). The CDR3 loop is CSARMTSGTSTDTQYF. The CDR3 coding sequence is TGCAGTGCTAGAATGACGAGCGGGACTAGCACAGATACGCAGTATTTT.

This clonotype occurred a few times. The rearrangement joins TRBV12-3 or TRBV12-4 to TRBJ1-2; 8 bases map to TRBD1. The CDR3 contains 13 residues. V shed 5 bases and J 3 bases; nucleotides not matched to a gene: 2. Here the CDR3 DNA reads TGTGCCAGCAGTCCACAGGGGGACTATGGCTACACCTTC. Translation gives CASSPQGDYGYTF.

The J gene is TRBJ2-5, the V gene TRBV6-6, with D possibly being TRBD2 (5 bases). The V gene's germline CDR1 is MNHNY and CDR2 SVGAGI (reference sequence). The CDR3 totals 13 residues. V gave up 2 bases and J gave up 5 bases, with 9 bases separating them. The CDR3 spells CASSYRGKETQYF. The CDR3 coding sequence is TGTGCCAGCAGTTACCGAGGGAAGGAGACCCAGTACTTC.

This clonotype was seen ten or more times. The chain carries TRBV20-1 and TRBJ2-1; 10 bases line up with TRBD2. The CDR3 is 15 amino acids. The trim removed 5 bases at V and 1 base at J, leaving 5 bases unmatched. Germline CDR1 is DFQATT and CDR2 is SNEGSKA (reference sequence). This CDR3 reads CSASKREGSYNEQFF. The CDR3 DNA follows: TGCAGTGCTTCCAAGCGGGAGGGTTCCTACAATGAGCAGTTCTTC.

This clonotype was seen a handful of times. This rearrangement joins TRBV6-5 to TRBJ2-5; no clear D. With 0 bases removed from V and 3 bases from J, the gap between germline ends came to 8 bases. The CDR3 is 14 residues long. Germline V CDR1 and CDR2: MNHEY, SVGAGI. This CDR3 is CASSYSIGKETQYF. CDR3 bases: TGTGCCAGCAGTTACTCGATTGGGAAAGAGACCCAGTACTTC.

Regarding this clonotype: The junction departs from the called germline gene at one end, perhaps through a read error. This CDR3 is CSARDGLAGNTWELFF. The DNA of the CDR3 is TGTAGCGCTAGAGATGGGCTAGCGGGGAACACCTGGGAGCTGTTTTTT. This chain connects TRBV20-1 to TRBJ2-2; 9 bases line up with TRBD2. This CDR3 comprises 16 residues. Germline loops: CDR1 DFQATT, CDR2 SNEGSKA (reference sequence).

This clonotype was observed many times. The rearrangement links TRBV20-1 to TRBJ1-5; D not resolved. With 3 bases removed from V and 5 bases from J, the gap between germline ends came to 20 bases. Per the germline V gene, CDR1 is DFQATT and CDR2 is SNEGSKA (reference sequence). CDR3 length: 16 residues. This CDR3 reads CSASFGVGPSDQPQHF. For the CDR3, the DNA is TGCAGTGCTAGTTTCGGGGTTGGTCCGTCGGATCAGCCCCAGCATTTT.

This clonotype was seen a few times. This chain uses TRBV4-1 with TRBJ1-2; D is uncertain. Germline V gene data show CDR1 as MGHRA and CDR2 as YSYEKL. V was cut by 1 base and J by 6 bases, with 15 bases left in between. This CDR3 is built from 15 residues. The CDR3 loop is CASSQVEASANGYTF. In DNA, the CDR3 is TGCGCCAGCAGCCAAGTAGAGGCATCGGCAAATGGCTACACCTTC.

As to this clonotype: With a much larger clone just one base away, this may be a read error. The chain has TRBV29-1 and TRBJ2-3; D may be TRBD2 (7 bases). The V gene's germline CDR1 is SQVTM and CDR2 ANQGSEA. V lost 7 bases and J lost 5, with 19 bases in between. The CDR3 sequence is 14 residues long. CDR3 in amino acids: CSALLGGPVDTQYF. The CDR3, as DNA: TGCAGCGCCCTCCTCGGGGGGCCGGTAGATACGCAGTATTTT.

For this clonotype: A read error may explain this, as a much larger clone is one base away. J is TRBJ1-5 and V is TRBV20-1; D might be TRBD1 (6 bases). The germline gives CDR1 DFQATT, CDR2 SNEGSKA (reference sequence). The CDR3 extends over 14 amino acids. For the CDR3, the DNA is TGCAGAGCTAGAGGGCAGGGGTGGAATCAGCCCCAGCATTTT. This sequence encodes CRARGQGWNQPQHF.

This clonotype was observed a few times. V and J are TRBV19 and TRBJ1-5, with D possibly matching TRBD1 (6 bases). Trimming pared 4 bases from V and 4 bases from J, leaving 14 bases between. The germline V gene encodes CDR1 LNHDA and CDR2 SQIVND (reference sequence). CDR3 length: 15 residues. DNA for the CDR3: TGTGCCAGTAGTACCATGGACAGCGTGAATCAGCCCCAGCATTTT. Translation gives CASSTMDSVNQPQHF. Full variable domain (outside the CDR3, taken from reference TRBV19 and TRBJ1-5): DGGITQSPKYLFRKEGQNVTLSCEQNLNHDAMYWYRQDPGQGLRLIYYSQIVNDFQKGDIAEGYSVSREKKESFPLTVTSAQKNPTAFYLCASSTMDSVNQPQHFGDGTRLSIL.

CDR3 coding DNA: TGTGCCAGCAGTTATTCAGTAGGGGTTGGGGACTATGGCTACACCTTC. This codes for CASSYSVGVGDYGYTF. The rearrangement links TRBV6-5 to TRBJ1-2; D perhaps matches TRBD1 (5 bases). This CDR3 comprises 16 residues. V lost 3 bases to trimming and J lost 3 bases, with 17 bases between them. Germline V lookup: CDR1 MNHEY, CDR2 SVGAGI.

Comment on this clonotype: Its ends do not fully match the called genes, so a read error is possible. The chain has TRBV11-1 and TRBJ2-1, with 10 bases lining up with TRBD2. This CDR3 has 17 amino acids. CDR1 is SGHAT and CDR2 is FQDESV in the germline V gene (reference sequence). The CDR3 DNA reads TGTGCTAGCAGCTTATCTCGGCTAGCGGGAGCCAACAAAGAGCAGTTCTTC. Its translation: CASSLSRLAGANKEQFF.

As to this clonotype: No conserved phenylalanine or tryptophan is present at the end of the CDR3, so a read error is the likely explanation. This chain links TRBV20-1 with TRBJ2-5, with 9 bases identical to TRBD2. CDR1 and CDR2 (germline): DFQATT, SNEGSKA (reference sequence). The CDR3 is 15 amino acids. Trimming at V came to 4 bases and at J to 3 bases, leaving 9 bases not matched to a gene. CDR3 sequence reads: CSATLISGSKETQYS. Here the CDR3 DNA reads TGCAGTGCTACCCTGATTAGCGGGAGCAAAGAGACCCAGTACTCC.

Note on this clonotype: Germline and junction disagree at one end, which may indicate a read error. The chain uses TRBV4-3 and TRBJ2-3; maybe TRBD2 (6 bases). Germline loops: CDR1 LGHNA, CDR2 YSLEER. CDR3 length: 15 residues. CDR3 residues: CANSQELAGGDTQYF. The CDR3 DNA is TGTGCCAACAGCCAAGAACTAGCCGGGGGAGATACGCAGTATTTT.

Points on this clonotype: Its ends do not fully match the called genes, so a read error is possible. This chain links TRBV5-4 with TRBJ2-7; 9 bases agree with TRBD1. CDR1 and CDR2 (germline): SGHNT, YYREEE (reference sequence). The length of the CDR3 is 15 residues. The CDR3 sequence is CASSWGGTGTREHYF. DNA of the CDR3: TGTGCCAGCAGTTGGGGCGGGACAGGGACAAGGGAGCACTACTTT.

Points on this clonotype: Relative to the germline gene, one junction end is altered; a read error may explain this. The genes are TRBV10-1 and TRBJ1-1, with 7 bases fitting TRBD1. This CDR3 is 15 amino acids long. Per germline, CDR1 WNHNN and CDR2 SYGVQD (reference sequence). The CDR3 nucleotides read TGCGCCAGCAGTGAGCCGACAGGGAGGAACACTGAAACTTTCTTT. As protein: CASSEPTGRNTETFF.

J is TRBJ2-7 and V is TRBV20-1, with 7 bases aligning to TRBD2. CDR3 length: 14 amino acids. V was pared by 1 base and J by 10 bases, with 13 bases of the junction left unmatched. Germline V gives CDR1 DFQATT, CDR2 SNEGSKA (reference sequence). The CDR3 loop reads CSARGGEGRWEQYF. The CDR3 DNA reads TGCAGTGCTAGAGGAGGGGAGGGTAGATGGGAACAGTACTTC.

A word on this clonotype: The junction and the germline gene differ at one end; a read error may be behind it. The chain's CDR3 is CTSSYGQPQDIQYF. The CDR3 coding sequence is TGTACCAGCAGTTATGGTCAGCCCCAAGACATTCAGTACTTC. V is TRBV6-6 and J is TRBJ2-4; D uncertain. The length of the CDR3 is 14 residues. Germline-derived CDR1 and CDR2 are MNHNY and SVGAGI (reference sequence).

Comment on this clonotype: Its ends do not fully match the called genes, so a read error is possible. J is TRBJ2-3 and V is TRBV29-1; a weak D match, TRBD2 (5 bases). The CDR3 sequence is 13 residues long. CDR1 and CDR2 from the germline V gene are SQVTM and ANQGSEA. The CDR3 sequence is CSVRGRATDMQYF. In DNA form, the CDR3 reads TGCAGTGTTCGGGGAAGAGCAACAGATATGCAGTATTTT.

On this clonotype: The junction differs from germline at one of its ends, possibly a read error. The V gene is TRBV4-1, the J gene TRBJ1-5, with a tentative D call TRBD1 (6 bases). Germline V gene lookup returns CDR1 MGHRA and CDR2 YSYEKL. The CDR3 has 14 residues. CDR3: CTSNQGQGNQPQHF. CDR3 sequence (DNA): TGCACCAGCAACCAAGGGCAGGGGAATCAGCCCCAGCATTTT.